This TCR beta chain stems from a study of early stage breast cancer tumors (dated by TCRdb to about 2017). Some background on the complete study: Of the 15 to 20 invasive breast tumors, eleven to twelve were found to be estrogen receptor-positive, progesterone receptor-positive and HER2-negative. About 70% of the 12 ER+/PR+/HER2- tumors were invasive ductal carcinomas, while the other four were invasive lobular carcinomas. The samples as a whole yielded roughly 2,700,000 detected templates, corresponding to roughly 1 million unique clonotypes. On average, each sample had 9.5 to 10-fold read coverage. Summary of the overall study and its limitations: Greater similarity was observed between blood and normal breast repertoires than between blood and tumor repertoires, and tumor was distinguished from normal in 14 of 16 patients when each tissue was compared with blood. Compared with adjacent normal breast tissue, tumors had roughly 2.5-fold higher T cell density and higher clonality. Bulk genomic DNA sequencing of unsorted cells missed chain pairing and functional markers such as CD4, CD8 and FOXP3. Enriched TCRB sequences shared across patients were found to be mostly commonly generated sequences that were unlikely to play an important role in the tumor microenvironment. Because the cohort was small, a breakdown by tumor subtype could not be done.

Every sample was amplified as two independent genomic DNA replicates, using 0.5 ug for blood and about 1.5 ug for tumor or normal breast. TCRB sequencing of genomic DNA was carried out with the ImmunoSeq Intro kit according to the manufacturer's instructions. The multiplex PCR ran for roughly 29 cycles using proprietary primers and spike-in control sequences for absolute quantification. Single-end 150-bp reads were used to sequence an 87-bp fragment covering the CDR3 and the flanking V and J genes. Seven samples, with two replicates for each sample, were multiplexed per lane of an Illumina MiSeq using version 3.0 chemistry. The authors' analysis ran thus. The vendor's proprietary pipeline processed the raw data and merged both replicates into a single result for each sample. To define clonotypes, the study grouped productive rearrangements that shared the V-gene family, CDR3 amino acid sequence and J-gene segment. To compute clonality, the normalized Shannon entropy (Pielou evenness) of TCRB abundances was subtracted from 1. T cell density was estimated by dividing total templates by the number of input cells inferred from the DNA input amount. Recon, run with its default parameters, was used to estimate overall repertoire diversity and clonality. A clonotype counted as tumor-enriched if its abundance in tumor exceeded 0.1% and was at least 32-fold higher than its abundance in normal breast. As stored in TCRdb, this immuneACCESS dataset retains in-frame rearrangements with V and J assigned. A fraction of the clones does not appear; measured against another copy, unresolved V genes explain less than half of the discrepancy, and the remainder lacks a known reason. Clone size and the V and J calls come from that table; the DNA yielded D and trimming. In all, the sample holds about 9,900 clones, and around 66% of those were seen once. About 12% of the sample rests with the top ten.

CDR1 and CDR2, per the germline V gene, are SGHRS and YFSETQ. The CDR3 goes from the cysteine to the phenylalanine over 14 residues. Only the CDR3 DNA stays, 42 bases, in frame from base 1. V sheds 0 bases and J sheds 7 bases, leaving 14 bases between their ends. Dicing about 19-55 mg of tumor tissue typically gave a DNA yield of more than 2.5 ug. The study profiled bulk TCR beta-chain repertoires in matched peripheral blood, tumor and adjacent normal breast tissue taken from approximately 15 patients with early-stage breast cancer. After resection, visually identified tumor tissue was excised and placed in prechilled RNAlater. A TissueLyser II was used to homogenize diced tumor tissue (roughly 20-55 mg) in RLTplus buffer containing beta-mercaptoethanol and antifoaming agent. Genomic DNA was extracted with the Qiagen AllPrep DNA/RNA Mini kit. As regards this clone: No antigen is known for it. One base away there is no much larger clone; base qualities are not given.

The sequenced sample was breast tumor tissue. This chain joins TRBV5-1 to TRBJ2-7; possibly the D gene is TRBD2, per 7 matching bases. The source is a person between 55 and 69 years old with breast cancer. The CDR3 here reads CASSLAGGLEEQYF. Read as DNA, the sequence is TGCGCCAGCAGCTTGGCCGGGGGGCTGGAGGAGCAGTACTTC.